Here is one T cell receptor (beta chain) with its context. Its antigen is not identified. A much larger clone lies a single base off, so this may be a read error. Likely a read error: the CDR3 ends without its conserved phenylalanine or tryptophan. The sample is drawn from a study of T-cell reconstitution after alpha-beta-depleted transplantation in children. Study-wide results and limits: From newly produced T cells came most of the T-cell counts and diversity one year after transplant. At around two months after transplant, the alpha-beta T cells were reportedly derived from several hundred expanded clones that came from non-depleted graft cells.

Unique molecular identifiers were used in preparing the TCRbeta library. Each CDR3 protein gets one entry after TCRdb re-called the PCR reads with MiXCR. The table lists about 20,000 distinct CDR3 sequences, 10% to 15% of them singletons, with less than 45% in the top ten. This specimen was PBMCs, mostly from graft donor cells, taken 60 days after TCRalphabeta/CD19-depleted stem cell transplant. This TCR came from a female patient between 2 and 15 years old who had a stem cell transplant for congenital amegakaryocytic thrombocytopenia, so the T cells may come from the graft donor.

The CDR3 DNA follows: TGCAGTGCTAGAGACCCAGCCACCCTTGGGCAGTTCTCC. It yields the protein CSARDPATLGQFS. The chain employs TRBV20-1 and TRBJ2-1; no reliable D call. Trimming pared 0 bases from V and 12 bases from J, leaving 15 bases between. This CDR3 has 13 residues. Germline CDR1 is DFQATT and CDR2 is SNEGSKA (reference sequence).